This T cell receptor beta chain was identified in a study of blood T cells in healthy people across ages. Germline-derived CDR1 and CDR2 are DFQATT and SNEGSKA (reference sequence). V was shortened by 3 bases and J by 4 bases, with 12 bases between the two germline ends. CDR3 size: 13 residues. A J-beta primer mix and a sample-barcoded 5' primer were used in a second PCR of about 6 to 12 cycles. TCRdb called the 5' RACE reads again in MiXCR, with one record for every CDR3 protein. This table has about 600,000 distinct CDR3 sequences, 40% to 50% appearing once. As to this clonotype: Its antigen is still unknown.

Donors each provided around 10 milliliters of peripheral blood. Points from the study as a whole: While age rose, TCR beta diversity per million T cells dropped in a roughly linear way.

J is TRBJ1-1 and V is TRBV20-1; maybe TRBD1 (6 bases). The sequence derives from an elderly man in good health. The sequencing input was blood. The CDR3 loop is CSASPPGVTEAFF. CDR3 sequence (DNA): TGCAGTGCTAGTCCCCCAGGGGTCACTGAAGCTTTCTTT.